This T cell receptor (beta chain) was sequenced for a study of cytomegalovirus exposure and HLA in healthy donors. Both 60 Vbeta primers and 13 Jbeta primers went into the PCR. Data came from immunoSEQ multiplex PCR; TCRdb stores just in-frame clones and leaves some out. The table includes tens of thousands of clones, 76% detected once. The germline V gene has CDR1 GTSNPN and CDR2 SVGIG (reference sequence). The CDR3 is made up of 15 amino acids. Deletions cut 0 bases from V and 2 bases from J, with 13 bases between. Input material: PBMCs. The chain links TRBV30 to TRBJ2-5; D gene unclear. The clonotype comes from a male donor in good health and CMV-seronegative. The CDR3 DNA follows: TGTGCCTGGAGTGTATACTTCCGCGGTCAAGAGACCCAGTACTTC. Amino acid sequence: CAWSVYFRGQETQYF. Based on the CDR3 plus reference TRBV30 and TRBJ2-5, the full variable domain is SQTIHQWPATLVQPVGSPLSLECTVEGTSNPNLYWYRQAAGRGLQLLFYSVGIGQISSEVPQNLSASRPQDRQFILSSKKLLLSDSGFYLCAWSVYFRGQETQYFGPGTRLLVL.